The present T cell receptor (beta chain) was sequenced within a study of cytotoxic CD8 clonotypes in ibrutinib-treated CLL. Whole-study findings and limits: Collection times varied between progressing and sustained-remission patients. A rise in clonality was seen at ibrutinib response, and a fall back toward baseline was seen at progression. Few clonotypes were public, and these shrank or held steady under treatment.

With regard to this clone: Its antigen is as yet unknown.

Generated by immunoSEQ multiplex PCR, the TCRdb table keeps only in-frame clones and is missing some. This repertoire shows 160,000 or so clones, roughly 90% found once; its top ten account for roughly 3%. V lost 2 bases and J lost 2; bases outside the gene matches: 11. This CDR3 is 17 amino acids long. Germline V gives CDR1 GTSNPN, CDR2 SVGIG (reference sequence). The chain is built from TRBV30 and TRBJ2-7; 11 nucleotides match TRBD2. This sequence originates from a human donor with chronic lymphocytic leukemia. The starting material was PBMCs, obtained at disease progression, from a patient treated with ibrutinib. CDR3: CAWSPPPRLAGTYEQYF. The DNA for the CDR3 is TGTGCCTGGAGTCCCCCGCCTCGACTAGCGGGGACCTACGAGCAGTACTTC.